The rows below give T cell receptor beta chains drawn from one sample of a study of blood T cell repertoires in COVID-19. Sequencing was performed with immunoSEQ multiplex PCR; in TCRdb, only in-frame clones are kept and a portion is missing. The sample records over 65,000 clones, approximately 79% being singletons. The specimen sequenced was peripheral blood. Source of these receptors: a man at least 80 years old with active COVID-19. Each CDR3 is given with its conserved first and last residue. The D gene is left open where the match is weak. Size is omitted from some rows. Given values are once, few, many or a class for expanded clones.

v_gene: TRBV24-1
d_gene: .
abundance: once
j_gene: TRBJ1-3
CDR3aa: CATSDPQRPRNTIYF
CDR3nt: TGTGCCACCAGTGACCCGCAGAGACCGCGGAACACCATATATTTT

v_gene: TRBV3-1/TRBV3-2
d_gene: TRBD1
abundance: once
j_gene: TRBJ2-7
CDR3aa: CASSQVGQGFHEQYF
CDR3nt: TGTGCCAGCAGCCAGGTGGGACAGGGCTTCCACGAGCAGTACTTC

v_gene: TRBV7-6
d_gene: .
abundance: few
j_gene: TRBJ2-3
CDR3aa: CASSLIIYDSPTDTQYF
CDR3nt: TGTGCCAGCAGCTTAATAATCTATGACAGTCCCACAGATACGCAGTATTTT

v_gene: TRBV5-1
d_gene: .
abundance: .
j_gene: TRBJ1-2
CDR3aa: CASSSVSSTDNYGYTF
CDR3nt: TGCGCCAGCAGCTCCGTAAGTTCGACAGATAACTATGGCTACACCTTC

v_gene: TRBV7-8
d_gene: .
abundance: .
j_gene: TRBJ1-1
CDR3aa: CASSSYLGPEAFF
CDR3nt: TGTGCCAGCAGCTCCTACTTGGGCCCTGAAGCTTTCTTT

v_gene: TRBV24-1
d_gene: .
abundance: few
j_gene: TRBJ2-1
CDR3aa: CATKVGSGEQFF
CDR3nt: TGTGCCACCAAAGTCGGAAGCGGTGAGCAGTTCTTC

v_gene: TRBV9
d_gene: .
abundance: .
j_gene: TRBJ2-1
CDR3aa: CASSSGAGPYNEQFF
CDR3nt: TGTGCCAGCAGTTCTGGCGCGGGCCCGTACAATGAGCAGTTCTTC

v_gene: TRBV5-4
d_gene: .
abundance: few
j_gene: TRBJ2-1
CDR3aa: CASSFAGEQFF
CDR3nt: TGTGCCAGCAGCTTTGCAGGTGAGCAGTTCTTC

v_gene: TRBV19
d_gene: TRBD1
abundance: .
j_gene: TRBJ1-5
CDR3aa: CVLGRGIKNQPQHF
CDR3nt: TGTGTGTTGGGCAGGGGGATTAAAAATCAGCCCCAGCATTTT

v_gene: TRBV10-3
d_gene: .
abundance: .
j_gene: TRBJ2-3
CDR3aa: CATSPSTDTQYF
CDR3nt: TGTGCCACCTCCCCTAGCACAGATACGCAGTATTTT

v_gene: TRBV7-2
d_gene: TRBD1
abundance: .
j_gene: TRBJ1-6
CDR3aa: CASSRLGTEEFDSPLHF
CDR3nt: TGTGCCAGCAGCAGATTAGGGACAGAGGAGTTTGATTCACCCCTCCACTTT

v_gene: TRBV28
d_gene: .
abundance: .
j_gene: TRBJ2-7
CDR3aa: CASSPMPGHKYEQYF
CDR3nt: TGTGCCAGCAGTCCTATGCCGGGACACAAATACGAGCAGTACTTC

v_gene: TRBV9
d_gene: .
abundance: .
j_gene: TRBJ1-1
CDR3aa: CASSSYASPTEAFF
CDR3nt: TGTGCCAGCAGCTCCTACGCCTCACCCACTGAAGCTTTCTTT

v_gene: TRBV5-1
d_gene: TRBD1
abundance: few
j_gene: TRBJ2-5
CDR3aa: CASSLLQGKETQYF
CDR3nt: TGCGCCAGCAGCTTGTTACAGGGGAAAGAGACCCAGTACTTC

v_gene: TRBV6-2/TRBV6-3
d_gene: .
abundance: .
j_gene: TRBJ1-5
CDR3aa: CASSYGGYYSNQPQHF
CDR3nt: TGTGCCAGCAGTTACGGAGGGTATTATAGCAATCAGCCCCAGCATTTT

v_gene: TRBV7-9
d_gene: .
abundance: .
j_gene: TRBJ1-3
CDR3aa: CASSRGFGNTIYF
CDR3nt: TGTGCCAGCAGCCGGGGTTTTGGAAACACCATATATTTT

v_gene: TRBV7-9
d_gene: TRBD1
abundance: few
j_gene: TRBJ1-2
CDR3aa: CASSSDRGFSGYTF
CDR3nt: TGTGCCAGCAGCTCGGACAGGGGATTCTCTGGCTACACCTTC

v_gene: TRBV6-4
d_gene: .
abundance: .
j_gene: TRBJ1-1
CDR3aa: CASRTPGTMGLGNTEAFF
CDR3nt: TGTGCCAGCCGAACTCCCGGGACAATGGGCCTGGGGAACACTGAAGCTTTCTTT

v_gene: TRBV15
d_gene: TRBD1
abundance: .
j_gene: TRBJ1-6
CDR3aa: CATSIGQASNSPLHF
CDR3nt: TGTGCCACCAGCATAGGACAGGCGAGCAATTCACCCCTCCACTTT

v_gene: TRBV7-2
d_gene: .
abundance: .
j_gene: TRBJ2-1
CDR3aa: CASSLAVSSYNEQFF
CDR3nt: TGTGCCAGCAGCTTAGCGGTGAGCTCCTACAATGAGCAGTTCTTC

v_gene: TRBV18
d_gene: TRBD1
abundance: .
j_gene: TRBJ1-5
CDR3aa: CASSPTTGATQPQHF
CDR3nt: TGTGCCAGCTCACCAACGACAGGGGCAACTCAGCCCCAGCATTTT

v_gene: TRBV5-4
d_gene: TRBD1
abundance: .
j_gene: TRBJ2-7
CDR3aa: CASYLRTGTFVHEQYF
CDR3nt: TGTGCCAGCTACTTACGGACAGGGACGTTTGTTCACGAGCAGTACTTC

v_gene: TRBV19
d_gene: .
abundance: .
j_gene: TRBJ2-1
CDR3aa: CASSILAYNEQFF
CDR3nt: TGTGCCAGTAGTATACTAGCATACAATGAGCAGTTCTTC

v_gene: TRBV11-2
d_gene: TRBD1
abundance: .
j_gene: TRBJ1-5
CDR3aa: CASSLGDRGNQPQHF
CDR3nt: TGTGCCAGCAGCTTAGGAGACAGGGGAAATCAGCCCCAGCATTTT

v_gene: TRBV29-1
d_gene: TRBD2
abundance: .
j_gene: TRBJ2-1
CDR3aa: CSGVSLGLADNEQFF
CDR3nt: TGCAGCGGGGTGAGTTTAGGACTAGCGGACAATGAGCAGTTCTTC

v_gene: TRBV6-2/TRBV6-3
d_gene: TRBD1
abundance: .
j_gene: TRBJ2-5
CDR3aa: CASSRQGWTSKTQYF
CDR3nt: TGTGCCAGCAGTAGACAGGGGTGGACGTCGAAGACCCAGTACTTC

v_gene: TRBV5-6
d_gene: .
abundance: .
j_gene: TRBJ1-5
CDR3aa: CASSLSRVIVNQPQHF
CDR3nt: TGTGCCAGCAGCTTGTCCAGGGTTATTGTAAATCAGCCCCAGCATTTT

v_gene: TRBV7-2
d_gene: TRBD2
abundance: few
j_gene: TRBJ2-1
CDR3aa: CASSLLPGTSGNEQFF
CDR3nt: TGTGCCAGCAGCTTGTTACCCGGGACTAGCGGGAATGAGCAGTTCTTC

v_gene: TRBV7-3
d_gene: TRBD2
abundance: .
j_gene: TRBJ2-3
CDR3aa: CASSLTGLAADTQYF
CDR3nt: TGTGCCAGCAGCTTAACGGGACTAGCGGCAGATACGCAGTATTTT

v_gene: TRBV6-1
d_gene: .
abundance: .
j_gene: TRBJ1-5
CDR3aa: CASSEAAGDQPQHF
CDR3nt: TGTGCCAGCAGTGAAGCAGCGGGAGATCAGCCCCAGCATTTT

v_gene: TRBV18
d_gene: .
abundance: once
j_gene: TRBJ1-6
CDR3aa: CASSAAPPLRIDSPLHF
CDR3nt: TGTGCCAGCTCCGCCGCTCCCCCTCTGAGGATTGATTCACCCCTCCACTTT

v_gene: TRBV19
d_gene: .
abundance: .
j_gene: TRBJ1-5
CDR3aa: CASSSAGTDQPQHF
CDR3nt: TGTGCCAGTAGTTCGGCAGGCACGGATCAGCCCCAGCATTTT